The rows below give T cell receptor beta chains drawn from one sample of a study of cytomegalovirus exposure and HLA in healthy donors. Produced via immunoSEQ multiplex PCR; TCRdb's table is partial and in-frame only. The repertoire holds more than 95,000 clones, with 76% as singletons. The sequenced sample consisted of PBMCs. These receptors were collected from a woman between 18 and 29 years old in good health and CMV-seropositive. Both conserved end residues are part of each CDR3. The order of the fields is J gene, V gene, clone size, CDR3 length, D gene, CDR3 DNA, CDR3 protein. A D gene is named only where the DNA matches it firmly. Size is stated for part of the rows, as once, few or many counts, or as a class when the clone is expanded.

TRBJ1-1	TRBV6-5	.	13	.	TGTGCCAGCCAAGGGAGCATGAACACTGAAGCTTTCTTT	CASQGSMNTEAFF
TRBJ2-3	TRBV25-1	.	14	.	TGTGCCAGCAGCCAATGGAGGGACACAGATACGCAGTATTTT	CASSQWRDTDTQYF
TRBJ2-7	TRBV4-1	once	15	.	TGCGCCAGCAGCCAAGGGCAGGGCTTGTCCTACGAGCAGTACTTC	CASSQGQGLSYEQYF
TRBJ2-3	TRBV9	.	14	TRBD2	TGTGCCAGCAGCGCTAGCGGTAGCACAGATACGCAGTATTTT	CASSASGSTDTQYF
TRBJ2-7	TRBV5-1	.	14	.	TGCGCCAGCAGCGAACCGGGGGTAAGAAGCGAGCAGTACTTC	CASSEPGVRSEQYF
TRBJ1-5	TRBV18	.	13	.	TGTGCCAGCTCACCAATTTATGATCAGCCCCAGCATTTT	CASSPIYDQPQHF
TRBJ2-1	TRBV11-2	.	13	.	TGTGCCAGCAGCTTAGTTATTGGTAGTGAGCAGTTCTTC	CASSLVIGSEQFF
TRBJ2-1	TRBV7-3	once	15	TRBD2	TGTGCCAGCAGCGAAAGGACTAGCGGGAGCCATGAGCAGTTCTTC	CASSERTSGSHEQFF
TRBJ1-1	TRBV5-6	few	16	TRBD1	TGTGCCAGCAGCTTGCGGACAGGGGGCAGGAACACTGAAGCTTTCTTT	CASSLRTGGRNTEAFF
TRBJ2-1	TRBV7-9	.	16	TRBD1	TGTGCCATCAGGGGAAACGACAGGGATGGCTACAATGAGCAGTTCTTC	CAIRGNDRDGYNEQFF
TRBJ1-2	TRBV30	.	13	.	TGTGCCTGGAGTCGTGGGGTGGCGGGCGGCTACACCTTC	CAWSRGVAGGYTF
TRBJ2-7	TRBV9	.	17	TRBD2	TGTGCCAGCAGCGCGGAGGGACTAGCGGGAGGCTCCTACGAGCAGTACTTC	CASSAEGLAGGSYEQYF
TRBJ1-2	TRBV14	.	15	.	TGTGCCAGCAGCCGGAGTGCGGTGGCTAACTATGGCTACACCTTC	CASSRSAVANYGYTF
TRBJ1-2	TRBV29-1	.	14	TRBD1	TGCAGCATCCGCAAGGGACAGGGGGTCGATGGCTACACCTTC	CSIRKGQGVDGYTF
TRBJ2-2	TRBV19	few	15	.	TGTGCCAGTGAGAGAGGACGGGAGAACACCGGGGAGCTGTTTTTT	CASERGRENTGELFF
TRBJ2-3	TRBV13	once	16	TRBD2	TGTGCCAGCAGCTTAGAACGGGAGGGCCGAACAGATACGCAGTATTTT	CASSLEREGRTDTQYF
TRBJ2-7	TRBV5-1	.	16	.	TGCGCCAGCAGCGCCCGTGGGGACATCCGACCCTACGAGCAGTACTTC	CASSARGDIRPYEQYF
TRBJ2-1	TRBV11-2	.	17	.	TGTGCCAGCAGCCCGAACCCGGGGATAGGGCGCTACAATGAGCAGTTCTTC	CASSPNPGIGRYNEQFF
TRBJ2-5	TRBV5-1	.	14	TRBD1	TGCGCCAGCAGCCTGGGACAGGGCGGGGAGACCCAGTACTTC	CASSLGQGGETQYF
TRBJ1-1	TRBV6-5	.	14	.	TGTGCCAGCACCCCCGGACAGACGAACACTGAAGCTTTCTTT	CASTPGQTNTEAFF
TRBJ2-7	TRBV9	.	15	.	TGTGCCAGCAGCGTAGGCATGGTCAGTTTGGAGGAGCAGTACTTC	CASSVGMVSLEEQYF
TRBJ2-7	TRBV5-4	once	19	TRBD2	TGTGCCAGCAGCTTGGGGCCCCTTCCCCTAGCGGGGATTTCCTACGAGCAGTACTTC	CASSLGPLPLAGISYEQYF
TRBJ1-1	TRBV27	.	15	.	TGTGCCAGCAGTGTCGGGGGAAGTCAGAACACTGAAGCTTTCTTT	CASSVGGSQNTEAFF
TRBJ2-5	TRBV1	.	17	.	TGCACCAGCAGCCAGGACCTCGGGACTAGCGGGCAAGAGACCCAGTACTTC	CTSSQDLGTSGQETQYF
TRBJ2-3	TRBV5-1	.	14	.	TGCGCCAGCAGTCTAGATCGCCACACAGATACGCAGTATTTT	CASSLDRHTDTQYF
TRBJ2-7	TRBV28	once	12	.	TGTGCCAGCAACCCCAACAGTGACGAGCAGTACTTC	CASNPNSDEQYF
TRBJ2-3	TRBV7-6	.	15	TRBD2	TGTGCCAGCAGGCCCGGGACTAGCGGCACAGATACGCAGTATTTT	CASRPGTSGTDTQYF
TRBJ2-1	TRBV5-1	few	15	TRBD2	TGCGCCAGCAGCTCGGGACTAGCGGGAGGGGGGGAGCAGTTCTTC	CASSSGLAGGGEQFF
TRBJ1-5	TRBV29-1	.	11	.	TGCAGCGTTGGGGGGGACCAGCCCCAGCATTTT	CSVGGDQPQHF
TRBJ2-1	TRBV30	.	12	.	TGTGCCTGGAAGGCTAGCGCCCATGAGCAGTTCTTC	CAWKASAHEQFF
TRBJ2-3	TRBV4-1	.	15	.	TGCGCCAGCAGCCAAGACCCCCGGGTAGCAGATACGCAGTATTTT	CASSQDPRVADTQYF
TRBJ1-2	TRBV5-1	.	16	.	TGCGCCAGCAGCTTGGATGCCGAGATTCCTTCCTGGGGCTACACCTTC	CASSLDAEIPSWGYTF
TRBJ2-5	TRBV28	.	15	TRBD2	TGTGCCAGCAGTTTGATACTAGCGGCTCAAGAGACCCAGTACTTC	CASSLILAAQETQYF
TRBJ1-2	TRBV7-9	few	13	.	TGTGCCAGCAGCTTATCAGCTAACTATGGCTACACCTTC	CASSLSANYGYTF
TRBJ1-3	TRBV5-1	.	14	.	TGCGCCAGCAGCCCGGGTTCCAACGGGAACACCATATATTTT	CASSPGSNGNTIYF
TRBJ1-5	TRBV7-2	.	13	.	TGTGCCAGCAGCGACGGGAATTTCCAGCCCCAGCATTTT	CASSDGNFQPQHF
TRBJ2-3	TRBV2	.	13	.	TGTGCCAGTTCGACAGTAGGCACAGATACGCAGTATTTT	CASSTVGTDTQYF
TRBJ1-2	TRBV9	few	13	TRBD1	TGTGCCAGCAGCGTACGGGCAGGGGGCGACTACACCTTC	CASSVRAGGDYTF
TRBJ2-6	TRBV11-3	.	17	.	TGTGCCAGCAGCTCCCAGGTGGAAAGCTCTGGGGCCAACGTCCTGACTTTC	CASSSQVESSGANVLTF
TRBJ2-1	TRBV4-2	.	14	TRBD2	TGTGCCAGCAGCCAAGCTCAGCGGGAGGGCGTTAAGTTCTTC	CASSQAQREGVKFF
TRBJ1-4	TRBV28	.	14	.	TGTGCCAGCAGTTTGTACTCGGTCGAGGAAAAACTGTTTTTT	CASSLYSVEEKLFF
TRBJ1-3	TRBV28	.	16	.	TGTGCCAGCAGCTTTAGACACCTGAGCTCTGGAAACACCATATATTTT	CASSFRHLSSGNTIYF
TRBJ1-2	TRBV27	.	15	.	TGTGCCAGCAGTTACCTCGGACAGCCGATGGACGGCTACACCTTC	CASSYLGQPMDGYTF
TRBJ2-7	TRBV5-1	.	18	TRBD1	TGCGCCAGCAGCTTGGGAACAAAGGGGGCCTCAAGCTCCTACGAGCAGTACTTC	CASSLGTKGASSSYEQYF
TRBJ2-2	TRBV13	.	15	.	TGTGCCAGCAGCTTAGGCCGGGTATTCGCCGGGGAGCTGTTTTTT	CASSLGRVFAGELFF
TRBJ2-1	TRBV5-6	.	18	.	TGTGCCAGCAGCGCGAGACTATTGGGGGGCGGGAGTAATAATGAGCAGTTCTTC	CASSARLLGGGSNNEQFF
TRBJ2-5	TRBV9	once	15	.	TGTGCCAGCAACGAAGATGGGCTCGTCGCCCAGACCCAGTACTTC	CASNEDGLVAQTQYF
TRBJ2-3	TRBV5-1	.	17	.	TGCGCCAGCAGCTTGGCCGTCGAGCGGAGAAACACAGATACGCAGTATTTT	CASSLAVERRNTDTQYF
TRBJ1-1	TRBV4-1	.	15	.	TGCGCCAGCAGCCAAGTCGCGGGGGTGAACACTGAAGCTTTCTTT	CASSQVAGVNTEAFF
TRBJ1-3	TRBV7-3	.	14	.	TGTGCCAGCAGCCCCTCCCTCTCTGGAAACACCATATATTTT	CASSPSLSGNTIYF
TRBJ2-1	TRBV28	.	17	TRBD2	TGTGCCAGCAGTCCCCCCGGGACTAGCGACTCCTACAATGAGCAGTTCTTC	CASSPPGTSDSYNEQFF
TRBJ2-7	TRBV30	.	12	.	TGTGCCTGGAATGTAGAGAATCACGAGCAGTACTTC	CAWNVENHEQYF